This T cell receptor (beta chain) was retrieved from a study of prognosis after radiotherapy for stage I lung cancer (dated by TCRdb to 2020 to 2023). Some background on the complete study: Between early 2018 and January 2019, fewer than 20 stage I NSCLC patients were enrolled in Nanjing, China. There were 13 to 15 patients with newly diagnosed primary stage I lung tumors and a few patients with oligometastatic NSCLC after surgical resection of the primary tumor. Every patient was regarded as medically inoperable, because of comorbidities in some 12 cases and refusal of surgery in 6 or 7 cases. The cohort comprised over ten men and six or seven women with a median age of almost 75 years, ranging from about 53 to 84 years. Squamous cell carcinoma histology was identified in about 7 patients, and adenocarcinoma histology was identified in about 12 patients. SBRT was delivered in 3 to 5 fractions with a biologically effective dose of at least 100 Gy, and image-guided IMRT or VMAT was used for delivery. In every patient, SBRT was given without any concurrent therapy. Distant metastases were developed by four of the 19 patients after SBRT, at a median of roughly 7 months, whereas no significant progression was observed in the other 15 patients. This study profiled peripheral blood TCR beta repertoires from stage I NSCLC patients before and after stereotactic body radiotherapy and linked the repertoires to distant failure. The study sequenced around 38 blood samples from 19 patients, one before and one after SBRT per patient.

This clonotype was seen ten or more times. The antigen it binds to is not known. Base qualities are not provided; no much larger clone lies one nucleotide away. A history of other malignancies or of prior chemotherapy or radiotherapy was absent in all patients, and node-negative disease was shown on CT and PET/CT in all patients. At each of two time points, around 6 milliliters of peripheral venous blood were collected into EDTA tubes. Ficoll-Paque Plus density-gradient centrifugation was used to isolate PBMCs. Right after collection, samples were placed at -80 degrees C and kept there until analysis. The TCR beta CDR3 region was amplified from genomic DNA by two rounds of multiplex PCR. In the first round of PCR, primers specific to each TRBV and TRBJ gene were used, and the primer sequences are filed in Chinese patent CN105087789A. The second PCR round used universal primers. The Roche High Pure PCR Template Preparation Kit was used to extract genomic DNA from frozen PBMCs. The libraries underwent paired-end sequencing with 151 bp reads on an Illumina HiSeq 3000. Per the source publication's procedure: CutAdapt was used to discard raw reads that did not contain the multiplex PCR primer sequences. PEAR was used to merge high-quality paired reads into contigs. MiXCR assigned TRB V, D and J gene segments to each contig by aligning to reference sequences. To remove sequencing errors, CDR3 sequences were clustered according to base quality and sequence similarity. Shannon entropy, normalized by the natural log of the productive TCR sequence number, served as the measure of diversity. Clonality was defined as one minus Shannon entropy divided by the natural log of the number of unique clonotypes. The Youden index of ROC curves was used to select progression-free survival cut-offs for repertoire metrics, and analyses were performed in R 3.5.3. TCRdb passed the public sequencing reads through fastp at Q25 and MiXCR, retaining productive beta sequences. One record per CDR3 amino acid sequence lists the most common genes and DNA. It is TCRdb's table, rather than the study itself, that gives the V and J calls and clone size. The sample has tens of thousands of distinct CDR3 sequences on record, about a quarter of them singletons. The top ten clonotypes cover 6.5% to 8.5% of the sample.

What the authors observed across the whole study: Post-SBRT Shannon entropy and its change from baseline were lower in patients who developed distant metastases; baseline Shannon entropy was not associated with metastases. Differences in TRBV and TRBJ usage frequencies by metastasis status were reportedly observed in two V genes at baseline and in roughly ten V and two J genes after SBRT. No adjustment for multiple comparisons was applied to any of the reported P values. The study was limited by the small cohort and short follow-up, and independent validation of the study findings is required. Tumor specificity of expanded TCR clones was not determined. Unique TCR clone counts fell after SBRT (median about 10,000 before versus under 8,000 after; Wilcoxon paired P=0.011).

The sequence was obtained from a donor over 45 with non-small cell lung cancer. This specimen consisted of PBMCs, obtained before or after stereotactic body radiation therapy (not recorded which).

The DNA is as follows: TGTGCCTGGAGACCCCAGAAGGGCGAGAGCTCCTACAATGAGCAGTTCTTC. Protein translation: CAWRPQKGESSYNEQFF. In this chain, TRBV30 is recombined with TRBJ2-1; the D gene assignment is ambiguous. Taken from the germline V gene (reference sequence), the CDR1 and CDR2 loops are GTSNPN and SVGIG. Inclusive of the bounding cysteine and phenylalanine, the CDR3 is 17 residues long. The kept DNA is CDR3 alone, 51 bases in frame from the first base. V drops 3 bases and J drops 0 bases, leaving 18 bases in between.